Listed here is a single T cell receptor beta chain. The antigen is undetermined. The data stem from a study of cytomegalovirus exposure and HLA in healthy donors. Study-wide background: Among the 398 donors who were genotyped, about 86% fell in the genetic ancestry cluster that is associated with self-reported Caucasian donors.

It was healthy bone marrow donors who served as donors. V lost 4 bases to trimming and J lost 1 base, with 11 bases between them. CDR1 is SEHNR and CDR2 is FQNEAQ in the germline V gene (reference sequence). There are 15 residues in the CDR3. Whole-study findings and limits: The authors reported that TCR beta sequences could predict HLA-A and HLA-B alleles. These predictions were accurate for most subjects in the first cohort. TRBV6-2, TRBV6-3 and other indistinguishable V segments were excluded.

Primers included in the PCR were 60 Vbeta and 13 Jbeta primers. Clones were sequenced by immunoSEQ multiplex PCR, and TCRdb holds only the in-frame ones, with some missing. The specimen's table records approximately 120,000 clones. The sequence derives from a man in his forties in good health and CMV-seronegative. The sample consisted of PBMCs. V usage is TRBV7-9 and J usage is TRBJ1-3, with D unclear. CDR3 sequence reads: CASSSGRRSGNTIYF. In DNA, the CDR3 is TGTGCCAGCAGCTCGGGGAGGAGGTCTGGAAACACCATATATTTT.